Included here is one TCR beta chain sequence, with context. Per the study methods: Estimation of nucleated cell counts was performed using reference gene primer amplification. Clones were sequenced by immunoSEQ multiplex PCR, and TCRdb holds only the in-frame ones, with some missing. Clone size and the V and J calls come from that table; the DNA yielded D and trimming. The data show roughly 18,000 clones, with about 88% seen just once and 9.5% to 10% held by the top ten. The data belong to a study of blood T cell repertoires in COVID-19. Whole-study context: Samples of COVID-19 (acute and convalescent) were obtained from the United States, Italy and Spain. The cDNA or gDNA used as material had been derived from T cells, B-cell-depleted T cells, or PBMCs.

Germline CDR1 and CDR2: MGHDK and SYGVNS. The CDR3 has 18 amino acids. V shed 8 bases, J shed 7 bases, and the junction held 21 bases outside the gene matches. This receptor was obtained from a man aged 35 to 55 with active COVID-19. Sequencing used peripheral blood. This rearrangement joins TRBV25-1 to TRBJ2-1; 9 bases map to TRBD2. The CDR3 reads CASSKTFGGGGVGNEQFF. DNA for the CDR3: TGTGCCAGCTCAAAAACTTTCGGCGGCGGGGGGGTTGGGAATGAGCAGTTCTTC.